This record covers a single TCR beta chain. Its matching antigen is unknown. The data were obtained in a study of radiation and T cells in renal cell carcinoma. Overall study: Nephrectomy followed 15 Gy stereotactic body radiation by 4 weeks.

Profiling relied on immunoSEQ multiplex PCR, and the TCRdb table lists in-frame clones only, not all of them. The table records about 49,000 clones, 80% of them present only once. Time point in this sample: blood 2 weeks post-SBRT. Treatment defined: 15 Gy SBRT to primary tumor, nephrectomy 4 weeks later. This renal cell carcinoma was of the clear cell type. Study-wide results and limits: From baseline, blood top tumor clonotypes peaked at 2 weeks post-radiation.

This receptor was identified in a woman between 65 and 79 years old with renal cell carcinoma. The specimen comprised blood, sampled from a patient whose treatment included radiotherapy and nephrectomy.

The CDR3 protein is CARSSTGANTGELFF. The CDR3 DNA is TGTGCCAGAAGCTCCACAGGGGCCAACACCGGGGAGCTGTTTTTT. The chain combines TRBV5-3 with TRBJ2-2; the match to TRBD1 covers 7 bases. TRBV5-3 is reported as an ORF; its role is uncertain. After removal of 3 bases from V and 2 bases from J, the junction contained 4 bases not matched to a gene. The CDR3 covers 15 residues.